This T cell receptor beta chain was sequenced during a study of early T cells in non-severe SARS-CoV-2 infection. Unique molecular identifiers (one per individual cDNA molecule) were attached. One entry per CDR3 protein results from TCRdb running MiXCR on the 5' RACE reads. The sample yields more than 75,000 distinct CDR3 sequences, 14% seen once. V lost 7 bases, J lost 4 bases, and 4 bases stayed unmatched. This CDR3 has 12 residues. Germline V gene data show CDR1 as SQVTM and CDR2 as ANQGSEA. This clonotype was observed a handful of times. The chain combines TRBV29-1 with TRBJ1-5, with 7 bases identical to TRBD1. The receptor was isolated from an adult who was a healthcare worker with PCR-confirmed SARS-CoV-2 infection or an uninfected control (not recorded which). The sequenced material came from whole blood. Written as DNA, the CDR3 is TGCAGCGCCGGACAGGAGAATCAGCCCCAGCATTTT. This gives the protein CSAGQENQPQHF.